These 17 T cell receptor beta chains came from one sample sequenced in a study of T-cell reconstitution after alpha-beta-depleted transplantation in children. Unique molecular identifiers were incorporated during preparation of the TCRbeta library. MiXCR, applied by TCRdb to the PCR reads, yields one record per CDR3 protein. This table holds roughly 300,000 distinct CDR3 sequences, 11% found once. The sequencing here drew on peripheral blood, taken 180 days after TCRalphabeta/CD19-depleted stem cell transplant. These receptors all come from a male patient between 2 and 15 years old who had a stem cell transplant for chronic granulomatous disease, so the T cells may come from the graft donor.

The sample holds many counts of this clonotype. The chain recombines TRBV2 with TRBJ2-3; 8 bases line up with TRBD1. This CDR3 is 18 amino acids long. Germline values: CDR1 SNHLY, CDR2 FYNNEI. V lost 1 base to trimming and J lost 0 bases; unmatched junction nucleotides: 9. The CDR3 loop is CASSEVGQAVGSTDTQYF. The CDR3 DNA is TGTGCCAGCAGTGAAGTGGGACAGGCGGTCGGGAGCACAGATACGCAGTATTTT.

This chain joins TRBV20-1 and TRBJ2-1; the D gene is possibly TRBD2 (6 bases). CDR3 length equals 18 residues. Germline values: CDR1 DFQATT, CDR2 SNEGSKA (reference sequence). The chain's CDR3 is CRGKARGFSAGPYNEQFF. In nucleotides, the CDR3 is TGCAGGGGCAAGGCTCGGGGGTTCAGCGCGGGCCCCTACAATGAGCAGTTCTTC.

This clonotype was seen many times. CDR3 residues: CASSTGTQETQYF. The CDR3 DNA follows: TGCGCCAGCAGCACCGGGACCCAAGAGACCCAGTACTTC. V usage is TRBV5-1 and J usage is TRBJ2-5, with D possibly being TRBD1 or TRBD2 (5 bases each). The V gene lost 4 bases and the J gene lost 1 base, with 8 bases spanning the gap. The germline V gene encodes CDR1 SGHRS and CDR2 YFSETQ. The CDR3 contains 13 residues.

This clonotype was recorded many times. V usage is TRBV12-3 or TRBV12-4 and J usage is TRBJ2-7; 8 bases are shared with TRBD1. CDR3 length: 14 residues. Trimming took 1 base from V and 3 from J; bases not matched to a gene: 2. The CDR3: CASSLDRGIYEQYF. CDR3 DNA sequence: TGTGCCAGCAGTTTAGACAGGGGGATCTACGAGCAGTACTTC.

This clonotype was counted ten times or more. The chain carries TRBV28 and TRBJ2-2, with 9 bases fitting TRBD2. CDR1 and CDR2 from the germline V gene are MDHEN and SYDVKM. The CDR3 sequence is 14 residues long. J lost 3 bases, V lost 7 bases, and 3 bases had no gene match. CDR3 in DNA: TGTGCCAGCAAGGGACTAGCCTACACCGGGGAGCTGTTTTTT. Residues: CASKGLAYTGELFF.

This clonotype has a handful of counts. The V and J genes are TRBV18 and TRBJ2-1; TRBD2 aligns across 10 bases. J gave up 4 bases and V 4 bases, and 4 bases lay outside the gene matches. The CDR3 is made up of 15 amino acids. The germline gives CDR1 KGHSH, CDR2 LQKENI. The CDR3 bases are TGTGCCAGCTCACGTAAAGCGGGAGGGTACAATGAGCAGTTCTTC. This codes for CASSRKAGGYNEQFF.

This clonotype was seen at least ten times. The gene calls are TRBV5-1 and TRBJ2-1; D ambiguous. The CDR3 loop spans 15 amino acids. V gave up 5 bases and J gave up 7 bases, with 19 bases separating them. Germline assignment: CDR1 SGHRS and CDR2 YFSETQ. The CDR3 nucleotides are TGCGCCAGCAGTCTAAATCTTTCTCCGGCTAATGAGCAGTTCTTC. Amino acids: CASSLNLSPANEQFF.

Comment on this clonotype: A much more abundant neighbour one base away suggests this may be a read error. CDR3 amino acids: CASSPQGGRWRSDTQYF. CDR3 DNA sequence: TGTGCCAGCTCACCGCAAGGAGGACGCTGGAGGTCAGATACGCAGTATTTT. The gene calls are TRBV18 and TRBJ2-3; possible D gene TRBD2, 5 bases. V was clipped by 3 bases and J by 4 bases, with 20 bases between them. This CDR3 is 17 amino acids long. Germline V lookup: CDR1 KGHSH, CDR2 LQKENI.

The table lists this clonotype with many counts. V gene TRBV20-1 combines with J gene TRBJ2-4, with a weak D call TRBD1 (6 bases). The CDR3 loop spans 17 amino acids. V lost 1 base and J 7 bases, leaving 23 bases between the germline ends. Germline CDR1 and CDR2: DFQATT and SNEGSKA (reference sequence). CDR3 DNA sequence: TGCAGTGCTAGAGTGGCCGGGACACGGGTCTCGGGGAACATTCAGTACTTC. Encoded protein: CSARVAGTRVSGNIQYF.

This clonotype was seen ten or more times. V usage is TRBV7-6 and J usage is TRBJ2-2; 8 bases are a match to TRBD1. Germline V gives CDR1 SGHVS, CDR2 FNYEAQ. J was trimmed by 5 bases and V by 4 bases; bases with no gene match: 6. The CDR3 contains 15 residues. The CDR3 region is CASSYGQGRTGELFF. In DNA form, the CDR3 reads TGTGCCAGCAGCTATGGACAGGGAAGGACCGGGGAGCTGTTTTTT.

As concerns this clonotype: This may arise from a read error, as a much more abundant clone is one base away. The chain uses TRBV2 and TRBJ2-1; perhaps TRBD1 as D (6 bases). This CDR3 spans 16 amino acids. Germline V CDR1 and CDR2: SNHLY, FYNNEI. In DNA, the CDR3 is TGTGCCAGCAGGAGAGGGGGAACCTTCTCCTACAATGAGCCGTTCTTC. Translated: CASRRGGTFSYNEPFF.

This clonotype was counted ten times or more. The CDR3 protein is CASSAMPATRDEQFF. The DNA for the CDR3 is TGCGCCAGCAGCGCAATGCCGGCGACTAGAGATGAGCAGTTCTTC. V usage is TRBV10-2 and J usage is TRBJ2-1; D may be TRBD2 (6 bases). Per the germline V gene, CDR1 is WSHSY and CDR2 is SAAADI. The germline V and J ends were trimmed by 6 bases and 8 bases, with 20 bases remaining between them. The CDR3 runs to 15 residues.

With respect to this clonotype: The junction shows a germline mismatch at one end, possibly a read error. The gene calls are TRBV5-1 and TRBJ2-2; 8 positions agree with TRBD2. From germline, CDR1 is SGHRS and CDR2 YFSETQ. The CDR3 spans 16 residues. The CDR3 spells CASSPGLAGNTGVLFF. CDR3 coding DNA: TGCGCCAGCAGCCCCGGGTTAGCGGGGAACACCGGGGTGCTGTTTTTT.

The sample holds a few counts of this clonotype. This chain joins TRBV28 and TRBJ2-7; 8 bases are a match to TRBD1. CDR3 length: 16 amino acids. Germline loops: CDR1 MDHEN, CDR2 SYDVKM. Trimming took 6 bases from V and 1 from J; bases not matched to a gene: 11. For the CDR3, the DNA is TGTGCCAGCAGCGACCGGGCGGACAGGGCATCCTACGAGCAGTACTTC. Protein sequence: CASSDRADRASYEQYF.

Many counts were recorded for this clonotype. This chain links TRBV7-2 with TRBJ2-3; D is perhaps TRBD2 (6 bases). V was trimmed by 2 bases and J by 5 bases, leaving 14 bases between them. The germline gives CDR1 SGHTA, CDR2 FQGNSA. The CDR3 loop spans 15 amino acids. The CDR3 protein is CASSLSHTGVDTQYF. Written as DNA, the CDR3 is TGTGCCAGCAGCTTAAGCCATACGGGGGTAGATACGCAGTATTTT.

Ten or more counts support this clonotype. The chain links TRBV5-1 to TRBJ1-1, with D uncertain. The V end lost 0 bases, the J end lost 1 base, and 7 bases lay between the germline ends. Germline V CDR1 and CDR2: SGHRS, YFSETQ. CDR3 length: 14 amino acids. The CDR3 region has the DNA TGCGCCAGCAGCTTGGCGGAGAGGAACACTGAAGCTTTCTTT. Its translation is CASSLAERNTEAFF.

On this clonotype itself: A read error may explain this, as a much larger clone is one base away. The chain recombines TRBV7-8 with TRBJ1-5; D is uncertain. The CDR3 has 14 amino acids. In germline, CDR1 is SGHVS, CDR2 FQNEAQ. CDR3 DNA sequence: TGTGCCAGCAGCTTACAGCGTGGGAATCACCCCCAGCATTTT. Translating it yields CASSLQRGNHPQHF.